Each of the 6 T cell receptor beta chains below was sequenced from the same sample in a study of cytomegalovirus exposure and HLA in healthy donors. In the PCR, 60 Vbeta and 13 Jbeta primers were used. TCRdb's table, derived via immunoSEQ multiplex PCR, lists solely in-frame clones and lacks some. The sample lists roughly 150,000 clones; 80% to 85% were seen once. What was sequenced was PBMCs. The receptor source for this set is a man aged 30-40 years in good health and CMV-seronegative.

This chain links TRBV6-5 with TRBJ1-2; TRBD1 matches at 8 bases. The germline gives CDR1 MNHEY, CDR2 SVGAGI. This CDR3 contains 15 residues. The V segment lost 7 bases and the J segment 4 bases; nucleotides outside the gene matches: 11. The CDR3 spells CASNGGNGQGYGYTF. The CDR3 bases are TGTGCCAGCAACGGCGGTAATGGACAGGGCTATGGCTACACCTTC.

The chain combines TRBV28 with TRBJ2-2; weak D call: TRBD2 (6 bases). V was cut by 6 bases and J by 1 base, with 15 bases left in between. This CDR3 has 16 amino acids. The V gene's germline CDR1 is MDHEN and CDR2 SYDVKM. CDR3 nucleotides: TGTGCCAGCAGCCGAGGTGGGGGAGGGAACACCGGGGAGCTGTTTTTT. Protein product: CASSRGGGGNTGELFF. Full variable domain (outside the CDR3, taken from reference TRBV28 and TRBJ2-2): DVKVTQSSRYLVKRTGEKVFLECVQDMDHENMFWYRQDPGLGLRLIYFSYDVKMKEKGDIPEGYSVSREKKERFSLILESASTNQTSMYLCASSRGGGGNTGELFFGEGSRLTVL.

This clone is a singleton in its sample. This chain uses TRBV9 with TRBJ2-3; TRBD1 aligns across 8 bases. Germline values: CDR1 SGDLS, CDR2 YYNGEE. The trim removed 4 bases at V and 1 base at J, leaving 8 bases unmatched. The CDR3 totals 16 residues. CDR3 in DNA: TGTGCCAGCAGCCCGACACAGGGGGGACGCACAGATACGCAGTATTTT. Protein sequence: CASSPTQGGRTDTQYF.

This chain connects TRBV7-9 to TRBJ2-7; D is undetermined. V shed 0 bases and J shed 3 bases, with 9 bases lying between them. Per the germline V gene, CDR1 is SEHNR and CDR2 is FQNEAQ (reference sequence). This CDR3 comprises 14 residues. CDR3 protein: CASSLAGSGYEQYF. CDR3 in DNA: TGTGCCAGCAGCTTAGCCGGGTCGGGCTACGAGCAGTACTTC.

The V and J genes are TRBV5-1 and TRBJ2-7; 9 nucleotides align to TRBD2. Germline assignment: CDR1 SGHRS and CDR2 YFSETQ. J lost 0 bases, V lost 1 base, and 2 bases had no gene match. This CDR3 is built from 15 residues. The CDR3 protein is CASSLRLAASYEQYF. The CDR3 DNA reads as TGCGCCAGCAGCTTGAGACTAGCGGCCTCCTACGAGCAGTACTTC.

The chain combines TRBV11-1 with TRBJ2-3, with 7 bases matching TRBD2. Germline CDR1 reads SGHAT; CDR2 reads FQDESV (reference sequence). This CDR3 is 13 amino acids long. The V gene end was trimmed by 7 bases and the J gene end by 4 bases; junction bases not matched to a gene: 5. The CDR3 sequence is CASTYAGADTQYF. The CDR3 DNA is TGTGCCAGCACATATGCGGGAGCAGATACGCAGTATTTT.